A selection of T cell receptor beta chains follows, all from one sample in a study of blood T cell repertoires in COVID-19. Data came from immunoSEQ multiplex PCR; TCRdb stores just in-frame clones and leaves some out. The top ten hold approximately 4% of the sample, which has about 220,000 clones, roughly 84% seen once. Sequenced sample: peripheral blood. All receptors come from a woman older than 75 with acute or convalescent COVID-19. Both conserved end residues are part of each CDR3. Fields, in order: J gene, D gene, V gene, clone size, CDR3 DNA, CDR3 protein. A D gene is named only where the DNA matches it firmly. Rows give clone size only sometimes, using once, few, many, or a class for an expanded clone.

j_gene: TRBJ1-1; d_gene: -; v_gene: TRBV7-2; abundance: -; CDR3nt: TGTGCCAGCAGCCTACATACAGGGATTGGTACTGAAGCTTTCTTT; CDR3aa: CASSLHTGIGTEAFF
j_gene: TRBJ1-1; d_gene: -; v_gene: TRBV5-1; abundance: -; CDR3nt: TGCGCCAGCAGCTTATTTGGCCGGAACACTGAAGCTTTCTTT; CDR3aa: CASSLFGRNTEAFF
j_gene: TRBJ1-3; d_gene: -; v_gene: TRBV7-6; abundance: few; CDR3nt: TGTGCCAGCAGCCCGGGGGGAACCCTCGTCTCTGGAAACACCATATATTTT; CDR3aa: CASSPGGTLVSGNTIYF
j_gene: TRBJ1-2; d_gene: -; v_gene: TRBV2; abundance: -; CDR3nt: TGTGCCAGCAGTCTCGAGGGTAATAGCTATGGCTACACCTTC; CDR3aa: CASSLEGNSYGYTF
j_gene: TRBJ1-6; d_gene: TRBD1; v_gene: TRBV6-5; abundance: -; CDR3nt: TGTGCCAGCAGGACCCGGGACAGGGATAATTCACCCCTCCACTTT; CDR3aa: CASRTRDRDNSPLHF
j_gene: TRBJ2-3; d_gene: TRBD2; v_gene: TRBV20-1; abundance: -; CDR3nt: TGCAGTGCTAGTCGTTCTAGCGGGGGGGTTGCAGATACGCAGTATTTT; CDR3aa: CSASRSSGGVADTQYF
j_gene: TRBJ2-3; d_gene: TRBD2; v_gene: TRBV7-3; abundance: -; CDR3nt: TGTGCCAGCAGCTTAGGGATAGCGGGGACTAGCACAGATACGCAGTATTTT; CDR3aa: CASSLGIAGTSTDTQYF
j_gene: TRBJ1-2; d_gene: TRBD1; v_gene: TRBV2; abundance: once; CDR3nt: TGTGCCAGCAGCCAGGGACAGGGGGTGGATGGCTACACCTTC; CDR3aa: CASSQGQGVDGYTF
j_gene: TRBJ1-5; d_gene: -; v_gene: TRBV12-3/TRBV12-4; abundance: -; CDR3nt: TGTGCCAGCAGTCCTTTGGGGAGTCAGCCCCAGCATTTT; CDR3aa: CASSPLGSQPQHF
j_gene: TRBJ1-2; d_gene: -; v_gene: TRBV24-1; abundance: -; CDR3nt: TGTGCCACCAGTGCCCTGGGGGGTTTGAATGGCTACACCTTC; CDR3aa: CATSALGGLNGYTF
j_gene: TRBJ1-5; d_gene: -; v_gene: TRBV6-5; abundance: -; CDR3nt: TGTGCCAGCAGTTACTCGCGCGAAATGAATCAGCCCCAGCATTTT; CDR3aa: CASSYSREMNQPQHF
j_gene: TRBJ2-5; d_gene: TRBD1; v_gene: TRBV19; abundance: -; CDR3nt: TGTGCCAGTACCTGGGACAGGGGAGAGACCCAGTACTTC; CDR3aa: CASTWDRGETQYF
j_gene: TRBJ2-7; d_gene: TRBD1; v_gene: TRBV11-2; abundance: -; CDR3nt: TGTGCCAGCAGCTTAGAACACGGGACAGCCTACGAGCAGTACTTC; CDR3aa: CASSLEHGTAYEQYF
j_gene: TRBJ1-1; d_gene: -; v_gene: TRBV5-6; abundance: -; CDR3nt: TGTGCCAGCAGGGATTACAGGAACACTGAAGCTTTCTTT; CDR3aa: CASRDYRNTEAFF
j_gene: TRBJ1-6; d_gene: -; v_gene: TRBV28; abundance: -; CDR3nt: TGTGCCAGCAGTTTACGGGGTGATAATTCACCCCTCCACTTT; CDR3aa: CASSLRGDNSPLHF
j_gene: TRBJ2-1; d_gene: -; v_gene: TRBV5-4; abundance: -; CDR3nt: TGTGCCAGCAGCTTGGACAGGGGGGGGCACAATGAGCAGTTCTTC; CDR3aa: CASSLDRGGHNEQFF
j_gene: TRBJ1-6; d_gene: TRBD1; v_gene: TRBV18; abundance: -; CDR3nt: TGTGCCAGCTCACGGGACAGGGGTAATTCACCCCTCCACTTT; CDR3aa: CASSRDRGNSPLHF
j_gene: TRBJ1-2; d_gene: -; v_gene: TRBV7-9; abundance: -; CDR3nt: TGTGCCAGCAGCTTCAAACAGACCACCCTCTATGGCTACACCTTC; CDR3aa: CASSFKQTTLYGYTF
j_gene: TRBJ1-6; d_gene: TRBD1; v_gene: TRBV7-9; abundance: few; CDR3nt: TGTGCCAGCAGCTGGGGACAGGGGTTCGGCGGGGCCCTCCACTTT; CDR3aa: CASSWGQGFGGALHF
j_gene: TRBJ2-1; d_gene: -; v_gene: TRBV9; abundance: -; CDR3nt: TGTGCCAGCAGCCGGGACTCCACCTACAATGAGCAGTTCTTC; CDR3aa: CASSRDSTYNEQFF
j_gene: TRBJ2-5; d_gene: -; v_gene: TRBV5-1; abundance: -; CDR3nt: TGCGCCAGCAGCTCGACGCTCGGGGAGACCCAGTACTTC; CDR3aa: CASSSTLGETQYF
j_gene: TRBJ2-7; d_gene: -; v_gene: TRBV7-2; abundance: -; CDR3nt: TGTGCCAGCAGCCCCGGGCTAGCGACGAGCGACGAGCAGTACTTC; CDR3aa: CASSPGLATSDEQYF
j_gene: TRBJ1-1; d_gene: -; v_gene: TRBV5-1; abundance: -; CDR3nt: TGCGCCAGCAGCCGTATCGGACAGAACACTGAAGCTTTCTTT; CDR3aa: CASSRIGQNTEAFF
j_gene: TRBJ1-3; d_gene: -; v_gene: TRBV11-3; abundance: -; CDR3nt: TGTGCCAGCTGGGACTCTAACTCTGGAAACACCATATATTTT; CDR3aa: CASWDSNSGNTIYF
j_gene: TRBJ1-2; d_gene: TRBD1; v_gene: TRBV6-4; abundance: -; CDR3nt: TGTGCCAGCAGTGACACCGGACAGGGTGGGGTCTATGGCTACACCTTC; CDR3aa: CASSDTGQGGVYGYTF
j_gene: TRBJ1-1; d_gene: TRBD1; v_gene: TRBV6-1; abundance: -; CDR3nt: TGTGCCAGCAGTGAGACAGGGAGCGGCACTGAAGCTTTCTTT; CDR3aa: CASSETGSGTEAFF
j_gene: TRBJ1-6; d_gene: TRBD1; v_gene: TRBV6-5; abundance: -; CDR3nt: TGTGCCAGCAGCAACCACGGGACAGATAATTCACCCCTCCACTTT; CDR3aa: CASSNHGTDNSPLHF
j_gene: TRBJ2-2; d_gene: TRBD1; v_gene: TRBV7-3; abundance: -; CDR3nt: TGTGCCAGCAGCGGGGAGGGGGACAGGGGCACCGGGGAGCTGTTTTTT; CDR3aa: CASSGEGDRGTGELFF
j_gene: TRBJ2-2; d_gene: -; v_gene: TRBV5-6; abundance: -; CDR3nt: TGTGCCAGCAGCTCGCTGGACAGTCAGGCCGGGGAGCTGTTTTTT; CDR3aa: CASSSLDSQAGELFF
j_gene: TRBJ2-5; d_gene: -; v_gene: TRBV12-3/TRBV12-4; abundance: -; CDR3nt: TGTGCCAGCAGTTTAAGCCGAGAAGAGACCCAGTACTTC; CDR3aa: CASSLSREETQYF
j_gene: TRBJ2-7; d_gene: TRBD2; v_gene: TRBV10-3; abundance: -; CDR3nt: TGTGCCATCAGTGAGTCGATAGCGGGGGGCCTCAAGAAGTACTTC; CDR3aa: CAISESIAGGLKKYF
j_gene: TRBJ1-2; d_gene: -; v_gene: TRBV21-1; abundance: -; CDR3nt: TGTGCCAGCAGCACTAAAGCCTCAGGGGCTAGAACCTTC; CDR3aa: CASSTKASGARTF
j_gene: TRBJ1-3; d_gene: -; v_gene: TRBV7-2; abundance: few; CDR3nt: TGTGCCAGCGGATTGACAGCGGGGAACACCATATATTTT; CDR3aa: CASGLTAGNTIYF
j_gene: TRBJ1-3; d_gene: TRBD1; v_gene: TRBV11-1; abundance: -; CDR3nt: TGTGCCAGCAGCCCCGGGACAGGGGGATGGAACACCATATATTTT; CDR3aa: CASSPGTGGWNTIYF
j_gene: TRBJ1-1; d_gene: -; v_gene: TRBV9; abundance: -; CDR3nt: TGTGCCAGCAGCGTAGGAGCAGGCACCCTCTCTGAAGCTTTCTTT; CDR3aa: CASSVGAGTLSEAFF
j_gene: TRBJ2-7; d_gene: -; v_gene: TRBV7-9; abundance: -; CDR3nt: TGTGCCAGCAGCTTAATCCAGGGGAGCTCCTACGAGCAGTACTTC; CDR3aa: CASSLIQGSSYEQYF
j_gene: TRBJ1-1; d_gene: -; v_gene: TRBV28; abundance: -; CDR3nt: TGTGCCAGCAGGGATATCGGGCTACCGGGGGCTTTCTTT; CDR3aa: CASRDIGLPGAFF
j_gene: TRBJ1-1; d_gene: -; v_gene: TRBV4-1; abundance: -; CDR3nt: TGCGCCAGCAGCCAAGAAGTGAGACGGGTGAACACTGAAGCTTTCTTT; CDR3aa: CASSQEVRRVNTEAFF
j_gene: TRBJ2-2; d_gene: -; v_gene: TRBV5-4; abundance: -; CDR3nt: TGTGCCAGCAGCCTAGTTGGGTTGAACACCGGGGAGCTGTTTTTT; CDR3aa: CASSLVGLNTGELFF
j_gene: TRBJ1-5; d_gene: TRBD1; v_gene: TRBV4-1; abundance: -; CDR3nt: TGCGCCAGCAGTCTCGGACAGGTCGGCAATCAGCCCCAGCATTTT; CDR3aa: CASSLGQVGNQPQHF
j_gene: TRBJ1-5; d_gene: -; v_gene: TRBV2; abundance: few; CDR3nt: TGTGCCAGCAGCGAGGGTTCGGTCAGCAATCAGCCCCAGCATTTT; CDR3aa: CASSEGSVSNQPQHF